Described below is a single T cell receptor beta chain sequence and its context. There is no known antigen for this receptor. Base qualities are missing; no much larger clone stands one base away. The CDR3 measures 12 amino acids from cysteine to phenylalanine. The CDR3 DNA has 36 bases and is translated from base 1. CDR1 and CDR2 (MNHGY, SAAAGT) derive from the germline V gene. The germline ends are 15 bases apart after V is trimmed by 10 bases and J by 8 bases. The immunoSEQ Assay was used to sequence TCR beta CDR3 regions from DNA. As for how the authors treated the data: T cell density was computed as TCR beta template counts normalized to usable DNA estimated by amplifying housekeeping genes. The preseqR package was used to estimate richness by extrapolating to 400,000 templates for PBMC samples and to 120,000 templates for tissue samples. Clonality was defined by subtracting Pielou's evenness from one. Differential abundance testing on productive amino-acid clonotypes, with a minimum total count of 5 and an alpha of 0.1, was used to identify tissue-enriched TCRs. The Jaccard Index and the Morisita Overlap Index were used to quantify repertoire overlap between compartments. GLIPH clustered TCR beta CDR3s with public tetramer-defined viral CDR3s; viral motifs required at least three viral sequences plus V-gene enrichment. The clones in this table, taken by TCRdb from immuneACCESS, are in-frame only. Not every clone is retained; where verified, under half of the shortfall comes from an unresolved V gene, and the cause of the rest is unknown. The DNA was the basis for D and trimming; V, J and clone size are from that table. For this sample the table gives fewer than 9,000 clones, of which about half were detected only once. The ten largest clones add up to 3.5% to 4% of the sample.

The data are from a study of T cells in localized non-small cell lung cancer (dated by TCRdb to 2018 to 2021). Study-wide context: T cell repertoires of 200 to 250 early-stage NSCLC patients were analyzed, with tumors being compared against uninvolved tumor-adjacent lungs. Of the NSCLC patients, roughly 130 were male and roughly 110 were female, and the mean age was approximately 66 years. The cohort consisted of 236 treatment-naive NSCLC patients whose localized lung tumors had been resected. Points the paper makes about the study in general: The highest T cell clonality was observed in uninvolved tumor-adjacent lung, where clonality exceeded that of tumor, suggesting that antigenic responses were more focused in uninvolved tumor-adjacent lung. Longer overall survival was associated with higher blood T cell density, whereas shorter survival was associated with higher adjacent-lung clonality. Since the design was exploratory, TCR variables were selected using unadjusted p-values with no false-discovery rate correction. A median of about 50 of the top 100 tumor clones turned up in the paired uninvolved adjacent lung, and fewer than 35 of those clones also ranked among the top 100 of that same adjacent lung. Because multi-region tumor sequencing was not performed, intratumor heterogeneity could not be ruled out.

This receptor was taken from a man between 35 and 75 years old with stage I lung adenocarcinoma. The V and J genes are TRBV6-8 and TRBJ2-1, and TRBD1 may be the D gene, going by 5 matching bases. This specimen was lymph node tissue, taken before any cancer treatment. The CDR3 protein: CATAWGGHEQFF. The DNA sequence reads TGTGCCACCGCGTGGGGCGGCCATGAGCAGTTCTTC.